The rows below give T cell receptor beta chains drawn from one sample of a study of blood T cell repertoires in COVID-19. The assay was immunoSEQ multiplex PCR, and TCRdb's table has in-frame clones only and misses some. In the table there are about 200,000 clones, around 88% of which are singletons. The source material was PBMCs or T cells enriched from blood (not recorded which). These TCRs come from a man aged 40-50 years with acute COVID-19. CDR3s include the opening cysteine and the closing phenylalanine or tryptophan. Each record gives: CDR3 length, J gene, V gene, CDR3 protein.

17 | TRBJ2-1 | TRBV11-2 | CASSRRLAGGPWDEQFF
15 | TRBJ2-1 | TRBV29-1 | CSAPGGLAFGNEQFF
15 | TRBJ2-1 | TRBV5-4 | CASSLEGGPYNEQFF
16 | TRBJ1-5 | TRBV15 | CATSTGQGAPGQPQHF
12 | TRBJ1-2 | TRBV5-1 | CASSQGLYGYTF
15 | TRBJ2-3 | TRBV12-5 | CASGSGLFPTDTQYF
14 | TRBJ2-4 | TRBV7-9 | CASSLAGAGDIQYF
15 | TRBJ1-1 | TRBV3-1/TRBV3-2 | CASSQDPIMNTEAFF
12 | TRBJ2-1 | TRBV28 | CASSLGRYEQFF
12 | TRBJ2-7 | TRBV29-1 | CSARGGWYEQYF
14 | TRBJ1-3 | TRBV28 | CASSLGRVGNTIYF
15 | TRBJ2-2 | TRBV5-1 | CASSLDRPNTGELFF
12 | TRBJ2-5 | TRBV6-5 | CASGGREETQYF
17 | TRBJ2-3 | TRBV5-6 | CASSQDQRSGGTDTQYF
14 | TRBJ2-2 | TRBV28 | CASRRDWAAGELFF
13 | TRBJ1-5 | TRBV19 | CASGQNSNQPQHF
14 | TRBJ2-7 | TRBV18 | CASSPGQRAYEQYF
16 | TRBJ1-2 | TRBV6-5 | CASSYSENSRFGGYTF
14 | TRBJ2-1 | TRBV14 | CASSAGVRAPWQFF
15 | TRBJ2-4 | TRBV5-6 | CASSSGRPWKNIQYF
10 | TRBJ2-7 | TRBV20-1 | CSASRGGQYF
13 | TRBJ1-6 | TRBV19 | CAAATDANSPLHF
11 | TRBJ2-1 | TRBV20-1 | CSAYEVDEQFF
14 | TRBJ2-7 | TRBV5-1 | CASRQGPESYEQYF
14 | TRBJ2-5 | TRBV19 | CASSISGGRETQYF
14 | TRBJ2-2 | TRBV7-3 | CASSLGLSTGELFF
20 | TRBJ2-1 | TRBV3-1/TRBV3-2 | CASSSLPLGLAGGIGDEQFF
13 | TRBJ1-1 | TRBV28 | CASSPPPRVEAFF
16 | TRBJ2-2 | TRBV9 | CASSVDPNRNTGELFF
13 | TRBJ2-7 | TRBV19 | CASSRDMAYEQYF
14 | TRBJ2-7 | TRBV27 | CASSPGFGSYEQYF
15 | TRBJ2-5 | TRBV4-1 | CASSQPRVGQETQYF
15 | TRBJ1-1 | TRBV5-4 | CASSSRWDRNTEAFF
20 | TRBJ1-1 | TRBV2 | CASSAGLGGGGSPEYTEAFF
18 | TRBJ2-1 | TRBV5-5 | CASSLAPSPGTGHHEQFF
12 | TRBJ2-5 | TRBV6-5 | CASRLDQETQYF
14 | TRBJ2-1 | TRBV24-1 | CATSGRDRAKEQFF
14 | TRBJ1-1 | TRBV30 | CAWRIGGKNTEAFF
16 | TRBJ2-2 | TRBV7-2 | CASSLEFRDTTGELFF
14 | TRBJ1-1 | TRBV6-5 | CASSGRGQSTEAFF